The 2 T cell receptor beta chains given below trace back to one sample, sequenced in a study of T cell responses to AZD1222 COVID-19 vaccine. This table comes from immunoSEQ multiplex PCR, and its TCRdb copy is limited to in-frame clones, with some not included. Among fewer than 150,000 clones listed, over 75% were seen once. The sample was peripheral blood, taken on day 0 of AZD1222 vaccination. The receptors derive from an adult in good health.

This clone has a single count. The chain employs TRBV29-1 and TRBJ2-1; tentatively, D is TRBD1 (6 bases). Trimming took off 3 bases at V and 5 bases at J, with 11 bases between the two ends. The germline gives CDR1 SQVTM, CDR2 ANQGSEA. This CDR3 has 13 amino acids. The CDR3 here is CSVDTGTHNEQFF. Here the CDR3 DNA reads TGCAGCGTTGATACAGGGACCCACAATGAGCAGTTCTTC.

The chain combines TRBV6-2 or TRBV6-3 with TRBJ2-7, with 14 bases fitting TRBD2. Losses at the gene ends were 5 bases for V and 7 bases for J; bases not matched to a gene: 10. The V gene's germline CDR1 is MNHEY and CDR2 SVGEGT. The CDR3 sequence is 16 residues long. Written as DNA, the CDR3 is TGTGCCAGCAGTAGGGCCGGGACTAGCGGGAGTGAAGAGCAGTACTTC. Its translation is CASSRAGTSGSEEQYF.